This TCR beta chain is from a study of T cell responses to AZD1222 COVID-19 vaccine. Turning to the study itself: The study pooled second doses at about 4 or about 12 weeks.

Worth noting for this clone: Its antigen remains unidentified.

Study-level findings and limits: Spike-specific TCR breadth and depth rose after two AZD1222 doses. Nearly half of the spike-specific TCRs reportedly recognize variant regions that carry no mutations. Dominant at 160-218 and 743-854, vaccine-associated CD4 TCRs also spanned spike.

The table came from immunoSEQ multiplex PCR; TCRdb's copy has only in-frame clones and leaves some out. The sample includes 95,000 to 100,000 clones, roughly 87% seen only once; the top ten take 16%. This CDR3 has 15 amino acids. CDR1 and CDR2 (germline): SGHTA, FQGTGA. Losses at the gene ends were 5 bases for V and 9 bases for J; bases not matched to a gene: 13. The sequence derives from an adult in good health. The specimen was peripheral blood, collected on day 0 of AZD1222 vaccination. J is TRBJ2-1 and V is TRBV7-3, with 7 bases identical to TRBD2. The CDR3 loop is CASSNLAAYGAEQFF. The CDR3 DNA follows: TGTGCCAGCAGCAACCTAGCGGCGTACGGGGCTGAGCAGTTCTTC.